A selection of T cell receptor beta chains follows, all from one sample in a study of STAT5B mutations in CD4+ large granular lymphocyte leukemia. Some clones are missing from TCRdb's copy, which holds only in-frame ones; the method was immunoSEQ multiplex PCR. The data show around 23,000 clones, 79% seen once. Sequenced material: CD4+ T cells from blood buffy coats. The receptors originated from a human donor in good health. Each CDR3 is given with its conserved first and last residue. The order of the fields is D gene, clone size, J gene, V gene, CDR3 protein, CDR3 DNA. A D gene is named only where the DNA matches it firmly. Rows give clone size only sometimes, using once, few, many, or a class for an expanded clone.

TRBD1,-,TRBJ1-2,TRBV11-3,CASTEQGHGGYTF,TGTGCCAGCACCGAACAGGGGCATGGGGGCTACACCTTC
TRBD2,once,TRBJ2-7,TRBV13,CASSTQGTGGPYEQYF,TGTGCCAGCAGCACACAAGGCACGGGGGGGCCCTACGAGCAGTACTTC
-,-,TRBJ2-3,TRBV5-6,CASSRVAGDTQYF,TGTGCCAGCAGCCGTGTCGCGGGAGATACGCAGTATTTT
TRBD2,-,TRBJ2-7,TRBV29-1,CSVAASSGRRRVEQYF,TGCAGCGTGGCCGCCTCGAGCGGGAGGAGGAGGGTCGAGCAGTACTTC
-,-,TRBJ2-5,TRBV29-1,CSGAYGETQYF,TGCAGCGGGGCGTATGGGGAGACCCAGTACTTC
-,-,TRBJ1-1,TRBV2,CASSGVALDTEAFF,TGTGCCAGCAGTGGGGTGGCTTTGGACACTGAAGCTTTCTTT
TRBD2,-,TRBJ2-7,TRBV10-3,CAISELAGSYEQYF,TGTGCCATCAGTGAGCTAGCGGGCTCCTACGAGCAGTACTTC
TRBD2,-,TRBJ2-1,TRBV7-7,CASSLRAGGVF,TGTGCCAGCAGCTTAAGAGCGGGAGGAGTCTTC
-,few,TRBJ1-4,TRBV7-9,CASSPGGSHEKLFF,TGTGCCAGCAGCCCCGGAGGGAGCCATGAAAAACTGTTTTTT
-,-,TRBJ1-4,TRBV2,CASREQGATNEKLFF,TGTGCCAGCAGAGAACAGGGCGCGACTAATGAAAAACTGTTTTTT
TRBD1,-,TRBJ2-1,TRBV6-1,CASRLGQGLNEQFF,TGTGCCAGCAGGCTGGGACAGGGGTTGAATGAGCAGTTCTTC
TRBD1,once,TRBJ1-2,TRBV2,CASSEGDRVGGYTF,TGTGCCAGCAGTGAAGGGGACAGGGTTGGTGGCTACACCTTC
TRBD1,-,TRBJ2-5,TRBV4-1,CASSQGGGQGARETQYF,TGCGCCAGCAGCCAAGGAGGTGGACAGGGGGCACGGGAGACCCAGTACTTC
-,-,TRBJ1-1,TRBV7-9,CASSLSSHSGWGDTEAFF,TGTGCCAGCAGCCTTAGCTCCCACTCTGGGTGGGGGGACACTGAAGCTTTCTTT
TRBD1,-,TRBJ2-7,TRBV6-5,CASTLTGGGTYEQYF,TGTGCCAGCACCCTAACAGGGGGTGGGACCTACGAGCAGTACTTC
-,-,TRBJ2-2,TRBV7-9,CASSLPQSIMAGELFF,TGTGCCAGCAGCTTACCACAAAGCATTATGGCCGGGGAGCTGTTTTTT
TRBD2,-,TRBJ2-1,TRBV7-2,CASSSWTSGRVYNEQFF,TGTGCCAGCAGCTCCTGGACTAGCGGGAGGGTATACAATGAGCAGTTCTTC
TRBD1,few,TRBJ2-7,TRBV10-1,CASREGGQGSTYEQYF,TGCGCCAGCAGGGAGGGGGGACAGGGAAGTACCTACGAGCAGTACTTC
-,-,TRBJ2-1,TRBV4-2,CASSQTDTGTEQFF,TGTGCCAGCAGCCAAACGGACACTGGTACTGAGCAGTTCTTC
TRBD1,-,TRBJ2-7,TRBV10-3,CAIRDRDRGIHEQYF,TGTGCCATCAGGGATAGGGACAGGGGTATCCACGAGCAGTACTTC
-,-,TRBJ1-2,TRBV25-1,CASSGRQIGGYGYTF,TGTGCCAGCAGTGGCCGACAGATAGGAGGCTATGGCTACACCTTC
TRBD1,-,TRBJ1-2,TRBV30,CAWSVRTGGYTF,TGTGCCTGGAGTGTACGGACAGGCGGCTACACCTTC
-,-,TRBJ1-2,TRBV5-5,CASSPPGGLYGYTF,TGTGCCAGCAGCCCTCCGGGAGGGCTCTATGGCTACACCTTC
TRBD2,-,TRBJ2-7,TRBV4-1,CASSQDPREWGYEQYF,TGCGCCAGCAGCCAAGATCCGCGGGAGTGGGGCTACGAGCAGTACTTC
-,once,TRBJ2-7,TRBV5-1,CASSADVSSYEQYF,TGCGCCAGCAGCGCGGACGTGAGCTCCTACGAGCAGTACTTC
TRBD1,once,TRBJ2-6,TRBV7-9,CASSLRGLGANVLTF,TGTGCCAGCAGCTTGAGGGGGCTTGGGGCCAACGTCCTGACTTTC
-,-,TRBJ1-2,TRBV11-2,CASSLVSGVDYGYTF,TGTGCCAGCAGCTTAGTATCAGGGGTGGACTATGGCTACACCTTC